Following are 6 T cell receptor beta chains from one sample sequenced in a study of naive and memory T cell subsets (dated by TCRdb to 2016 to 2017). The library was produced with UMI-ligation and nested PCR. Sequencing was carried out with an Illumina MiSeq. The beta constant-region primer was an equimolar mix of two oligonucleotides covering both TRBC1 and TRBC2. Four rounds of PCR, combining the SP2 primer with nested alpha and beta constant-region primers, were used to amplify the ligated cDNA. The public reads were reanalyzed by TCRdb: fastp trimming at Q25, MiXCR alignment, in-frame beta chains only. Rows merge per CDR3 protein into single entries with the most common DNA and genes. The sample table holds around 110,000 distinct CDR3 sequences, of which around a third were seen once. The ten biggest clones cover approximately 0.9% of the sample. What was sequenced was central memory CD4+ T cells from blood. The meaning of the sample's cell subset or site label: central memory, CD45RA- CD27+. These receptors all stem from a human donor in good health.

The J gene is TRBJ2-5, the V gene TRBV10-3, with 7 bases aligning to TRBD2. The CDR3 runs 14 residues. Germline V gives CDR1 ENHRY, CDR2 SYGVKD. Losses at the gene ends were 4 bases for V and 1 base for J; bases not matched to a gene: 3. This CDR3 is CAISAAGIQETQYF. CDR3 nucleotide sequence: TGTGCCATCAGTGCAGCGGGGATCCAAGAGACCCAGTACTTC.

J is TRBJ2-2 and V is TRBV7-9; possibly TRBD2 for D (6 bases). Germline lookup yields CDR1 SEHNR and CDR2 FQNEAQ (reference sequence). The CDR3 is 15 amino acids. V lost 7 bases and J lost 1, with 13 bases in between. CDR3 sequence reads: CASTPGGWNTGELFF. Here the CDR3 DNA reads TGTGCCAGCACCCCCGGGGGTTGGAACACCGGGGAGCTGTTTTTT.

This clonotype came up a few times. The chain carries TRBV5-1 and TRBJ2-1, with unresolved D. Germline V gene data show CDR1 as SGHRS and CDR2 as YFSETQ. The CDR3 is 12 residues long. V lost 2 bases and J 7 bases, leaving 7 bases between the germline ends. The DNA of the CDR3 is TGCGCCAGCAGCTTTATAGGAAATGAGCAGTTCTTC. Translation: CASSFIGNEQFF.

The V and J genes are TRBV28 and TRBJ1-6; a weak D match, TRBD1 (5 bases). Germline V gene lookup returns CDR1 MDHEN and CDR2 SYDVKM. Trimming took off 2 bases at V and 0 bases at J, with 11 bases between the two ends. The CDR3 has 17 amino acids. CDR3 in DNA: TGTGCCAGCAGTTTAATAGGGGCAGGCTCCTATAATTCACCCCTCCACTTT. As protein: CASSLIGAGSYNSPLHF.

This clonotype was observed a few times. V and J are TRBV7-7 and TRBJ2-3, with TRBD1 as a possible D gene (6 bases). Germline V gene lookup returns CDR1 SSHAT and CDR2 FNYEAQ (reference sequence). V dropped 10 bases and J dropped 2 bases, with 19 bases sitting between them. The CDR3 totals 15 residues. The CDR3 DNA is TGTGCCACCACCCTTGGCACAGGGCTCACAGATACGCAGTATTTT. Translation gives CATTLGTGLTDTQYF.

V is TRBV28 and J is TRBJ1-5; TRBD1 is a possible D gene (6 bases). The CDR3 extends over 15 amino acids. Per the germline V gene, CDR1 is MDHEN and CDR2 is SYDVKM. The V and J ends lost 10 bases and 1 base respectively, with 17 bases between them. The chain's CDR3 is CATWPGGLSNQPQHF. The CDR3 nucleotides are TGTGCCACCTGGCCGGGGGGCCTGAGCAATCAGCCCCAGCATTTT.